This T cell receptor beta chain was observed in a study of neurological immune-mediated disorders. Study-wide findings and caveats: Falling below healthy controls, multiple sclerosis showed the least TCR clonal expansion, while HTLV-1-associated myelopathy showed the most. Private repertoires in all groups were suggested by the absence of shared CDR3 amino acid sequences among expanded clones across subjects.

The cells used in sorted libraries, CD4+ or CD8+ T cells, numbered some 1 million. The authors produced cDNA by 5'RACE using 10-nucleotide random UMIs. One entry per CDR3 protein, called by TCRdb with MiXCR from the 5' RACE reads. This table has roughly 39,000 distinct CDR3 sequences, just under 7.5% appearing once. Germline V gives CDR1 SEHNR, CDR2 FQNEAQ (reference sequence). The germline V and J ends were trimmed by 10 bases and 3 bases, with 12 bases remaining between them. The CDR3 runs to 12 residues. In this sample, this clonotype turned up many times. What it recognizes is unknown. The J gene is TRBJ1-2, the V gene TRBV7-9; D unclear. The sample was CD4+ T cells from blood. The sequence was obtained from a man aged 50 or older in good health. The CDR3 region is CAIEDRYYGYTF. DNA of the CDR3: TGTGCCATAGAGGACCGCTACTATGGCTACACCTTC.